This T cell receptor (beta chain) was recorded in a study of radiation and T cells in renal cell carcinoma. Study-wide points: Top tumor clonotypes rose in blood 2 weeks post-radiation, then contracted.

The CDR3 length is 15 residues. The germline V gene has CDR1 MDHEN and CDR2 SYDVKM. V gave up 4 bases and J gave up 5 bases; unmatched junction bases: 3. The data were produced by immunoSEQ multiplex PCR, yet TCRdb's version contains in-frame clones alone and is incomplete. The table records 100,000 or so clones, 86% of them present only once. Time point of the sample: baseline pretreatment blood. Treatment denoted: 15 Gy SBRT to primary tumor, nephrectomy 4 weeks later. As for this clone: Its antigen is currently unknown.

This receptor was identified in a man aged 45 to 65 with renal cell carcinoma. Sequenced here: blood, sampled from a patient whose treatment included radiotherapy and nephrectomy. J is TRBJ1-4 and V is TRBV28; 11 bases are a match to TRBD1. CDR3 region: CASSSGDRGNEKLFF. The CDR3 DNA reads TGTGCCAGCAGTTCCGGGGACAGGGGGAATGAAAAACTGTTTTTT.